This TCR beta chain was documented in a study of Ad26.COV2.S vaccination and SARS-CoV-2 variants. Assay: immunoSEQ multiplex PCR; the TCRdb copy retains only in-frame clones and omits some. The sample yields about 420,000 clones, approximately 90% seen once. Comment on this clone: Its target is not known.

Between the trimmed V and J ends, which lost 2 bases and 7 bases, there was a span of 17 bases. The CDR3 spans 15 residues. Germline V gene lookup returns CDR1 MNHNY and CDR2 SVGAGI (reference sequence). Notes on the study in general: Breadth, reportedly substantial, characterized the spike-specific CD8+ and CD4+ T cell responses after vaccination.

Treatment meaning: about 20 received Ad26.COV2.S at low or high dose, single or two shots; several received placebo; per-sample allocation not given. Samples analyzed were those drawn on day 63 after the first vaccine or placebo injection. This receptor was taken from a person between 18 and 59 years old who received the Ad26.COV2.S COVID-19 vaccine or a placebo. The chain couples TRBV6-6 to TRBJ1-1; a possible D gene is TRBD1 (5 bases). Sequencing used peripheral blood, obtained in a trial of Ad26.COV2.S vaccine versus placebo. As DNA, the CDR3 is TGTGCCAGCAGTTACCCGGGGGGGAGAGGACTTGAAGCTTTCTTT. It specifies CASSYPGGRGLEAFF.